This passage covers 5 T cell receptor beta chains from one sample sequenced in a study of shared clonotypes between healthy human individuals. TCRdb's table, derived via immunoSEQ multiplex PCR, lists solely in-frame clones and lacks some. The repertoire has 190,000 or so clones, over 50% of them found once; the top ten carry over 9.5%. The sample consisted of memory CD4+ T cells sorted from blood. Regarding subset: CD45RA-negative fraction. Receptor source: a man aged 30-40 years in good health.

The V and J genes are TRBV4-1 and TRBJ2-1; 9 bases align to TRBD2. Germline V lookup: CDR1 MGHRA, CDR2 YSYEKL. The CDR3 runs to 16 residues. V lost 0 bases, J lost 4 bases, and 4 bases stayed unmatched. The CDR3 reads CASSQEGSGGYNEQFF. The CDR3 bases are TGCGCCAGCAGCCAAGAGGGTAGCGGGGGTTACAATGAGCAGTTCTTC.

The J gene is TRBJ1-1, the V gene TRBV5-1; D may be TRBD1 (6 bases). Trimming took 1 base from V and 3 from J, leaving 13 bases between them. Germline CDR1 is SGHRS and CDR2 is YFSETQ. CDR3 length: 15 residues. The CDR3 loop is CASSLTGWADTEAFF. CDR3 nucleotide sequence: TGCGCCAGCAGCTTGACAGGGTGGGCCGACACTGAAGCTTTCTTT.

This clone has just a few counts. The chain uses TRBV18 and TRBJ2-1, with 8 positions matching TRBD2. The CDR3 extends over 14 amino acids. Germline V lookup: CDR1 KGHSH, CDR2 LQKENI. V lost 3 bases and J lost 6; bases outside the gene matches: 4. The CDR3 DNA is TGTGCCAGCTCACCGTCGGGAGGGATCAATGAGCAGTTCTTC. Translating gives CASSPSGGINEQFF.

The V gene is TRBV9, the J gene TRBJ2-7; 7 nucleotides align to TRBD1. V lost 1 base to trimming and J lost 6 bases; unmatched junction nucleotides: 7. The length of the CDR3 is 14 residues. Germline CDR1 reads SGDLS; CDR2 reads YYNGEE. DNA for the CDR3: TGTGCCAGCAGCGTATCGGGACAGCACCGCGAGCAGTACTTC. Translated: CASSVSGQHREQYF.

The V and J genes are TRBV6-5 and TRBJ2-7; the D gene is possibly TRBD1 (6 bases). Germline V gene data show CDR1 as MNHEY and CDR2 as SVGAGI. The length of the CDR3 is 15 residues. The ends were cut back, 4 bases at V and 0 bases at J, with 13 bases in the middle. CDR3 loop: CASSFLRDNSYEQYF. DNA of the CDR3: TGTGCCAGCAGTTTCCTCCGGGACAACTCCTACGAGCAGTACTTC.